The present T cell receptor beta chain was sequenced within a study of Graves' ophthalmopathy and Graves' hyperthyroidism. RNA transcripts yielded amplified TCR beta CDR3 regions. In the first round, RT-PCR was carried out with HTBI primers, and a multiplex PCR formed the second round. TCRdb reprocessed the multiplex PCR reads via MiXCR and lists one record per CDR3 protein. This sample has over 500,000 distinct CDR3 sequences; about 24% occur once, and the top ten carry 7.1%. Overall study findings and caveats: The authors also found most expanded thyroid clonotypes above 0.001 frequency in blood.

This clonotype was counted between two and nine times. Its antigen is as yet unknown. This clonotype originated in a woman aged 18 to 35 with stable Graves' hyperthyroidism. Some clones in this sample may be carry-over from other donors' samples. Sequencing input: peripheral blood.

The CDR3, as DNA: TGTGCCAGTAGTCTCCCTACTAGCGGGAGGGCCCAAAACATTCAGTACTTC. It is translated as CASSLPTSGRAQNIQYF. This rearrangement joins TRBV19 to TRBJ2-4, with 13 bases that match TRBD2. CDR1 LNHDA and CDR2 SQIVND come from the germline V gene (reference sequence). V lost 5 bases, J lost 5 bases, and 9 bases stayed unmatched. CDR3 size: 17 residues.